This T cell receptor beta chain was identified in a study of T cell repertoires in cytomegalovirus infection. Study background: Indications of both CMV infection and matching HLA type were provided by public TCR beta signatures. Regarding the study as a whole: Ex vivo, HLA-C-restricted CMV-specific TCR beta clonotypes prevailed over the rest of the response. Using cumulative public TCR beta family frequency, the authors identified those who carried CMV together with the relevant HLA.

The V segment lost 8 bases and the J segment 8 bases; nucleotides outside the gene matches: 10. CDR3 length equals 14 residues. CDR1 is WSHSY, CDR2 SAAADI, per germline. As for this clonotype: Its antigen remains unknown.

TCRdb re-called the reads through MiXCR, storing one row per CDR3 protein. The sample holds 200,000 to 300,000 distinct CDR3 sequences, roughly 13% seen once. The chain is built from TRBV10-2 and TRBJ2-1, with 9 positions matching TRBD2. This clonotype originated in a human donor in good health (CMV status not recorded). Some clones in this sample may be carry-over from other donors' samples. Sequenced: PBMCs. CDR3 in DNA: TGCGCCAGCTTCGGAGGGACTAGCCTCTATGAGCAGTTCTTC. This encodes CASFGGTSLYEQFF.